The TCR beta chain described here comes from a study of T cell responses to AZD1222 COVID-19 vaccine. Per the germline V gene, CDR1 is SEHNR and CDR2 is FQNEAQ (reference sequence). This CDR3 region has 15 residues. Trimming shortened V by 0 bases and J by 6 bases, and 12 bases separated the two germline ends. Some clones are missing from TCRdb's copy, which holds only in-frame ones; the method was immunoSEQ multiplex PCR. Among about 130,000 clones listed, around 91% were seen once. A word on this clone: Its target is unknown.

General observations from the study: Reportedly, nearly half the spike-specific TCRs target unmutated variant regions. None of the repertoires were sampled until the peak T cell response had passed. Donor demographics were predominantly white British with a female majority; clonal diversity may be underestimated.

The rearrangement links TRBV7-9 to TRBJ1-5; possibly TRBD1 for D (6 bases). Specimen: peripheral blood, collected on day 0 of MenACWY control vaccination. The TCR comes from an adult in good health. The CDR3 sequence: CASSLAGGAGQPQHF. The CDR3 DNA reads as TGTGCCAGCAGCTTAGCTGGGGGGGCCGGTCAGCCCCAGCATTTT.